This T cell receptor (beta chain) is drawn from a study of shared clonotypes between healthy human individuals. For the study at large: Samples came from a couple of female and three male donors aged 18 to 49. Study observations and caveats: Though the depth was large, rarefaction showed that sorted-subset sequencing was incomplete.

How the authors handled the data: Junction-only sequences without quality scores came from ImmunoSEQ, so filtering differed. Clones were sequenced by immunoSEQ multiplex PCR, and TCRdb holds only the in-frame ones, with some missing. That table is the source of V, J and clone size, and D and trimming were worked out from the DNA. The data hold about 1 million clones, with 65% to 80% observed a single time. This clone was found once. Its antigen is unidentified. Deletions cut 2 bases from V and 4 bases from J, with 18 bases between. The CDR3 totals 16 residues. The germline CDR1 and CDR2 sequences are GTSNPN and SVGIG (reference sequence). The donor cohort consisted entirely of Caucasian adults residing in Nashville, Tennessee.

The clonotype was recovered from a man aged 18 to 30 in good health. Specimen: memory CD4+ T cells sorted from blood. Subset described: CD45RA-negative fraction. The V gene is TRBV30, the J gene TRBJ1-5, with D tentatively TRBD1 (5 bases). The CDR3, as DNA: TGTGCCTGGAGTAACGAGGGGCGCGTAATAAATCAGCCCCAGCATTTT. It encodes CAWSNEGRVINQPQHF. The complete variable domain, with remaining parts taken from reference TRBV30 and TRBJ1-5, reads SQTIHQWPATLVQPVGSPLSLECTVEGTSNPNLYWYRQAAGRGLQLLFYSVGIGQISSEVPQNLSASRPQDRQFILSSKKLLLSDSGFYLCAWSNEGRVINQPQHFGDGTRLSIL.